This section outlines one T cell receptor (beta chain) sequence together with its context. The antigen is undetermined. Trimming stripped 0 bases from V and 3 bases from J, with 6 bases between. Germline lookup yields CDR1 LGHNA and CDR2 YSLEER. The CDR3 runs 13 residues. The data derive from a study of lymphopenia after photon versus proton radiotherapy. Notes on the study in general: Relative stability marked proton patients; photon patients lost diversity and naive cells. After lymphocyte nadir, photon-treated repertoires showed oligoclonal expansion, especially CD8+ Temra.

The table came from immunoSEQ multiplex PCR; TCRdb's copy has only in-frame clones and leaves some out. The sample records fewer than 65,000 clones, around 88% being singletons. The chain is built from TRBV4-3 and TRBJ2-7; D might be TRBD1 (6 bases). This clonotype was sampled from a man aged 35 to 55 with gastric cancer. This specimen was peripheral blood, taken from a patient treated with photon-based radiotherapy. The CDR3 sequence: CASSQDRGYEQYF. DNA for the CDR3: TGCGCCAGCAGCCAAGACAGGGGCTACGAGCAGTACTTC.